This TCR beta chain came from a study of human T cells and chemical hapten exposure. The wider study: Women made up most patients, who had alopecia areata, totalis or universalis.

This clonotype was observed many times. TCRdb itself ran the RACE reads through MiXCR, one entry per CDR3 protein. The table has 100,000 to 150,000 distinct CDR3 sequences, 11% seen once. Stated time point: patch test 3, about 24 weeks after DPC sensitization. The treatment: therapeutic diphenylcyclopropenone sensitization with weekly scalp DPC. The material was whole blood, obtained in connection with sensitization to the hapten diphenylcyclopropenone (DPC). The sequence came from a woman between 50 and 59 years old with alopecia areata. Some clones in this sample may be carry-over from other donors' samples.

CDR3 coding DNA: TGTGCCACCAGTGACACTAACTATGGCTACACCTTC. Its protein is CATSDTNYGYTF. The V gene is TRBV24-1, the J gene TRBJ1-2; no clear D gene. Trimming shortened V by 4 bases and J by 0 bases, and 2 bases separated the two germline ends. The CDR3 is 12 amino acids. CDR1 KGHDR and CDR2 SFDVKD come from the germline V gene.